This TCR beta chain was profiled in a study of early T cells in non-severe SARS-CoV-2 infection. Study-wide context: Sequencing targeted bulk RNA from unsorted whole blood, leaving chains unpaired.

Study-level points and caveats: Lookups in VDJdb leaned toward anti-spike CD8 responses and missed private and CD4 specificities.

Individual cDNA molecules received unique molecular identifiers during library preparation. TCRdb re-analysed the 5' RACE reads in MiXCR, keeping a single row per CDR3 protein. This sample has about 25,000 distinct CDR3 sequences, with 5.5% found just once. As concerns this clonotype: No antigen is known for it.

Germline CDR1 SGHRS, CDR2 YFSETQ. Trimming removed 4 bases at V and 0 bases at J, with 15 bases between. The CDR3 length is 16 residues. This rearrangement joins TRBV5-1 to TRBJ2-3; tentatively, D is TRBD1 (6 bases). The sequencing sample was made of whole blood. The clonotype comes from an adult who was a healthcare worker with PCR-confirmed SARS-CoV-2 infection or an uninfected control (not recorded which). The CDR3 DNA is TGCGCCAGCAGCCTACGAGGACAGTTTAGCACAGATACGCAGTATTTT. Protein sequence: CASSLRGQFSTDTQYF.